This T cell receptor beta chain derives from a study of identical twins. CDR1 is SGHTA, CDR2 FQGTGA, per germline. Trimming cost V 7 bases and J 7 bases; bases outside gene matches: 2. The CDR3 has 14 amino acids. This clonotype was seen only a few times. Antigen specificity is unknown. Study outcomes and limitations: Monozygotic twins shared more out-of-frame TCR alpha than recombination models predicted. In cord blood, abundant beta clonotypes had fewer insertions; memory showed no trend.

Unique molecular identifiers were present on the cDNA, and a universal primer site came from template switching. From the 5' RACE reads, TCRdb called clonotypes with MiXCR, one entry per CDR3 protein. The data show some 660,000 distinct CDR3 sequences, over 8.5% seen once. The sample also formed part of further work on yellow fever vaccine responses in identical twins. That paper states: Reportedly, the T cell response mounted by twins to vaccine seemed partly convergent, partly personalized.

The clonotype was recovered from a woman between 18 and 29 years old in good health. Sequencing was done on a sample of PBMCs. This chain uses TRBV7-3 with TRBJ2-1; 15 positions match TRBD2. The CDR3 here is CASTGTSGGNEQFF. The CDR3 DNA reads TGTGCCAGCACCGGGACTAGCGGGGGGAATGAGCAGTTCTTC.